These 31 T cell receptor beta chains were sequenced from one sample in a study of blood T cell repertoires in COVID-19. The assay was immunoSEQ multiplex PCR, and TCRdb's table has in-frame clones only and misses some. This table has 80,000 to 100,000 clones, roughly nine tenths appearing once. Material for sequencing was peripheral blood. The receptors derive from a human donor with active COVID-19. The donor label of this sample is uncertain.

Note on this clone: One end of the junction does not line up with germline, which may come from a read error. This chain uses TRBV7-7 with TRBJ2-7, with 9 bases lining up with TRBD2. Per germline, CDR1 SSHAT and CDR2 FNYEAQ (reference sequence). The CDR3 loop spans 15 amino acids. The CDR3 here is CASSYGRGGTYEQYF. For the CDR3, the DNA is TGTGCTAGCAGCTATGGGCGGGGGGGAACCTACGAGCAGTACTTC.

The chain joins TRBV3-1 (or the pseudogene TRBV3-2) to TRBJ2-7; possible D gene TRBD2, 7 bases. Trimming removed 1 base at V and 6 bases at J, with 13 bases between. The CDR3 length is 14 residues. Germline CDR1 is LGHDT and CDR2 is YNNKEL (reference sequence). The CDR3 coding sequence is TGTGCCAGCAGCCAAGGGCACAGGGAGGGCGAGCAGTACTTC. It translates to CASSQGHREGEQYF.

The gene calls are TRBV14 and TRBJ2-1; 8 positions agree with TRBD2. Trimming removed 5 bases from V and 6 bases from J; junction bases left unmatched: 15. The CDR3 runs to 17 residues. Per the germline V gene, CDR1 is SGHDN and CDR2 is FVKESK. The CDR3 loop is CASSSNSLAGLGNEQFF. CDR3 DNA: TGTGCCAGCAGCTCCAACTCTCTAGCGGGTCTAGGCAATGAGCAGTTCTTC.

Only a few counts were recorded for this clone. This chain connects TRBV5-4 to TRBJ1-2, with D possibly TRBD1 on 6 matching bases. V shed 4 bases and J shed 2 bases, with 15 bases lying between them. The CDR3 sequence is 15 residues long. Germline V gene data show CDR1 as SGHNT and CDR2 as YYREEE (reference sequence). The CDR3 region is CASSPTRQGNYGYTF. The CDR3 DNA is TGTGCCAGCAGCCCCACGAGGCAGGGGAACTATGGCTACACCTTC.

J is TRBJ2-6 and V is TRBV9; 10 positions agree with TRBD2. CDR1 and CDR2 from the germline V gene are SGDLS and YYNGEE. CDR3 length: 19 residues. The junction had 9 bases not matched to a gene; V was cut back by 3 bases and J by 0 bases. CDR3 in amino acids: CASSATTSGVVSGANVLTF. CDR3 nucleotide sequence: TGTGCCAGCAGCGCAACCACTAGCGGGGTAGTCTCTGGGGCCAACGTCCTGACTTTC.

The chain has TRBV28 and TRBJ1-2, with D unclear. Germline V CDR1 and CDR2: MDHEN, SYDVKM. This CDR3 contains 14 residues. Trimming shortened V by 6 bases and J by 4 bases, and 15 bases separated the two germline ends. The CDR3 region has the DNA TGTGCCAGCAGCCGAGTTGGGCCGACCTATGGCTACACCTTC. Translated, it gives CASSRVGPTYGYTF.

Note on this clone: Relative to the germline gene, one junction end is altered; a read error may explain this. This rearrangement joins TRBV10-3 to TRBJ2-7, with 7 positions matching TRBD1. CDR1 and CDR2 from the germline V gene are ENHRY and SYGVKD. This CDR3 has 13 residues. The CDR3 loop reads CAIKGASSNEQYF. CDR3 sequence (DNA): TGTGCCATCAAGGGGGCTAGCTCCAACGAGCAGTACTTC.

The gene calls are TRBV7-2 and TRBJ1-4; the D gene is possibly TRBD1 (6 bases). The V end was cut by 5 bases, the J end by 8 bases, with 18 bases between. The CDR3 contains 15 residues. Germline V gene sequence: CDR1 SGHTA, CDR2 FQGNSA. This CDR3 is CASSPRAGEGEKLFF. DNA of the CDR3: TGTGCCAGCAGCCCGAGAGCAGGGGAGGGAGAAAAACTGTTTTTT.

The chain joins TRBV2 to TRBJ2-5; 7 bases map to TRBD1. J gave up 3 bases and V 7 bases, and 5 bases lay outside the gene matches. The CDR3 totals 13 residues. Per germline, CDR1 SNHLY and CDR2 FYNNEI. In nucleotides, the CDR3 is TGTGCCAGCAACCTGGGACAGAAAGAGACCCAGTACTTC. Protein product: CASNLGQKETQYF.

The count of this clone is one. The J gene is TRBJ2-3, the V gene TRBV28, with 12 bases matching TRBD2. The germline CDR1 and CDR2 sequences are MDHEN and SYDVKM. The V segment lost 6 bases and the J segment 4 bases; nucleotides outside the gene matches: 5. The CDR3 has 15 residues. In nucleotides, the CDR3 is TGTGCCAGCAGGGGACTAGCGGGCGTGTCAGATACGCAGTATTTT. Translated: CASRGLAGVSDTQYF.

The chain combines TRBV4-1 with TRBJ1-1; D gene ambiguous. V was shortened by 5 bases and J by 6 bases, with 16 bases between the two germline ends. The CDR3 spans 14 residues. The germline gives CDR1 MGHRA, CDR2 YSYEKL. Here the CDR3 DNA reads TGCGCCAGCAGCATCAACCAGGCGCGACCTGAAGCTTTCTTT. Translating gives CASSINQARPEAFF.

This clone came up once. V usage is TRBV6-5 and J usage is TRBJ2-7; 9 nucleotides agree with TRBD1. The CDR3 has 15 residues. V gave up 2 bases and J gave up 2 bases; unmatched junction bases: 4. CDR1 is MNHEY and CDR2 is SVGAGI in the germline V gene. The CDR3 region has the DNA TGTGCCAGCAGTTACACTAGGACAGGGGCCTACGAGCAGTACTTC. It yields the protein CASSYTRTGAYEQYF.

The rearrangement uses TRBV19 and TRBJ2-6; 9 bases agree with TRBD1. Germline V lookup: CDR1 LNHDA, CDR2 SQIVND (reference sequence). V was clipped by 5 bases and J by 2 bases; unmatched bases: 4. This CDR3 region has 16 residues. The CDR3 is CASSGTGKAGANVLTF. The CDR3 nucleotides are TGTGCCAGTAGTGGGACAGGGAAGGCTGGGGCCAACGTCCTGACTTTC.

The chain combines TRBV13 with TRBJ1-1; D not certain. Germline lookup yields CDR1 PRHDT and CDR2 FYEKMQ (reference sequence). Trimming took 2 bases from V and 5 from J, leaving 12 bases between them. The CDR3 sequence is 14 residues long. CDR3 sequence: CASSLLYTGTEAFF. DNA of the CDR3: TGTGCCAGCAGCTTATTATATACGGGGACTGAAGCTTTCTTT.

The genes are TRBV5-1 and TRBJ2-1; maybe TRBD1 (6 bases). V was shortened by 0 bases and J by 4 bases, with 11 bases between the two germline ends. CDR3 length: 15 residues. CDR1 and CDR2 from the germline V gene are SGHRS and YFSETQ. The CDR3 DNA reads TGCGCCAGCAGCTTGGCCCGGCAGGGGTACAATGAGCAGTTCTTC. It encodes CASSLARQGYNEQFF.

This rearrangement joins TRBV19 to TRBJ2-7, with D possibly matching TRBD2 (6 bases). Germline V gives CDR1 LNHDA, CDR2 SQIVND (reference sequence). The CDR3 runs to 14 residues. V gave up 4 bases and J gave up 5 bases, with 15 bases separating them. CDR3 DNA sequence: TGTGCCAGTAGTACCCCGGGGGAATCTGACGAGCAGTACTTC. The encoded protein is CASSTPGESDEQYF.

As regards this clone: At one end the junction does not follow the germline gene, possibly because of a read error. The chain carries TRBV28 and TRBJ2-3; TRBD1 matches at 11 bases. The CDR3 runs to 15 residues. Looked up from germline, CDR1 is MDHEN and CDR2 is SYDVKM. CDR3 in amino acids: CASSRRTGGTDTQYF. For the CDR3, the DNA is TGTGCCAGCAGTCGCAGGACAGGGGGCACGGATACGCAGTATTTT.

The V and J genes are TRBV4-3 and TRBJ1-1; 9 bases are a match to TRBD1. Trimming took 0 bases from V and 8 from J; bases not matched to a gene: 4. The CDR3 consists of 14 residues. Per the germline V gene, CDR1 is LGHNA and CDR2 is YSLEER. The CDR3 nucleotides are TGCGCCAGCAGCCAAGACACAGGGGGCTGGGAAGCTTTCTTT. This translates into CASSQDTGGWEAFF.

The chain employs TRBV7-3 and TRBJ2-5, with D perhaps TRBD2 (6 bases). Per the germline V gene, CDR1 is SGHTA and CDR2 is FQGTGA. The CDR3 consists of 15 residues. V shed 1 base and J shed 5 bases, with 14 bases lying between them. The CDR3: CASSLNSGVKETQYF. CDR3 nucleotide sequence: TGTGCCAGCAGCTTAAATTCGGGAGTTAAGGAGACCCAGTACTTC.

The genes are TRBV7-2 and TRBJ2-2; D call uncertain. The V end was cut by 1 base, the J end by 4 bases, with 7 bases between. Germline loops: CDR1 SGHTA, CDR2 FQGNSA. The CDR3 spans 14 residues. The CDR3 bases are TGTGCCAGCAGCTTAGGGCAGTTCACCGGGGAGCTGTTTTTT. It yields the protein CASSLGQFTGELFF. The full variable domain, its missing parts supplied by reference TRBV7-2 and TRBJ2-2, is GAGVSQSPSNKVTEKGKDVELRCDPISGHTALYWYRQSLGQGLEFLIYFQGNSAPDKSGLPSDRFSAERTGGSVSTLTIQRTQQEDSAVYLCASSLGQFTGELFFGEGSRLTVL.

This chain links TRBV7-2 with TRBJ1-2; a possible D gene is TRBD1 (6 bases). V was shortened by 5 bases and J by 2 bases, with 12 bases between the two germline ends. The CDR3 has 14 amino acids. The germline gives CDR1 SGHTA, CDR2 FQGNSA. CDR3 DNA sequence: TGTGCCAGCAGCCTAGGACAGACGAACTATGGCTACACCTTC. Its protein product is CASSLGQTNYGYTF.

The gene calls are TRBV7-2 and TRBJ2-7, with no clear D. V was trimmed by 6 bases and J by 3 bases, leaving 9 bases between them. CDR3 length: 12 amino acids. Germline V gene data show CDR1 as SGHTA and CDR2 as FQGNSA. The CDR3 DNA reads as TGTGCCAGCAGTCTGGAGAGCTACGAGCAGTACTTC. Residues: CASSLESYEQYF. Complete variable domain (other parts from reference TRBV7-2 and TRBJ2-7): GAGVSQSPSNKVTEKGKDVELRCDPISGHTALYWYRQSLGQGLEFLIYFQGNSAPDKSGLPSDRFSAERTGGSVSTLTIQRTQQEDSAVYLCASSLESYEQYFGPGTRLTVT.

In this sample, this clone turned up once. V is TRBV4-3 and J is TRBJ1-2; unclear D gene. This CDR3 contains 17 residues. Trimming stripped 0 bases from V and 5 bases from J, with 19 bases between. Germline values: CDR1 LGHNA, CDR2 YSLEER. The CDR3 protein is CASSQDPQGGSWYGYTF. The CDR3 region has the DNA TGCGCCAGCAGCCAAGATCCCCAAGGCGGGAGTTGGTATGGCTACACCTTC.

The chain employs TRBV9 and TRBJ1-1; TRBD1 is a possible D gene (6 bases). CDR3 length: 14 residues. Germline-derived CDR1 and CDR2 are SGDLS and YYNGEE. V lost 4 bases, J lost 5 bases, and 15 bases lay in between. The CDR3 reads CASSLGGGGTEAFF. As DNA, the CDR3 is TGTGCCAGCAGCCTCGGGGGAGGGGGGACTGAAGCTTTCTTT.

V gene TRBV7-8 combines with J gene TRBJ2-1; D may be TRBD1 (5 bases). The CDR3 extends over 18 amino acids. Between the trimmed V and J ends, which lost 1 base and 4 bases, there was a span of 20 bases. The germline V gene encodes CDR1 SGHVS and CDR2 FQNEAQ. The CDR3 DNA reads TGTGCCAGCAGCTTAGTAGGGCAGCCAGGGTTAATTTACAATGAGCAGTTCTTC. Residues: CASSLVGQPGLIYNEQFF.

The rearrangement joins TRBV18 to TRBJ2-5; D not certain. The V gene's germline CDR1 is KGHSH and CDR2 LQKENI. The ends were cut back, 3 bases at V and 7 bases at J, with 6 bases in the middle. The CDR3 contains 11 residues. CDR3 in amino acids: CASSPSGTQYF. In DNA form, the CDR3 reads TGTGCCAGCTCACCCTCGGGGACCCAGTACTTC. The full variable domain, in which reference TRBV18 and TRBJ2-5 provide the parts outside the CDR3, is NAGVMQNPRHLVRRRGQEARLRCSPMKGHSHVYWYRQLPEEGLKFMVYLQKENIIDESGMPKERFSAEFPKEGPSILRIQQVVRGDSAAYFCASSPSGTQYFGPGTRLLVL.

V usage is TRBV3-1 (or the pseudogene TRBV3-2) and J usage is TRBJ1-2; D is unresolved. Germline assignment: CDR1 LGHDT and CDR2 YNNKEL (reference sequence). The CDR3 covers 15 residues. Trimming stripped 4 bases from V and 2 bases from J, with 14 bases between. The CDR3 coding sequence is TGTGCCAGCAGCCTTGGAGAGGGTTTGAACTATGGCTACACCTTC. Residues: CASSLGEGLNYGYTF.

V is TRBV3-1 (or the pseudogene TRBV3-2) and J is TRBJ2-5, with 8 bases matching TRBD1. This CDR3 region has 13 residues. The germline V gene has CDR1 LGHDT and CDR2 YNNKEL (reference sequence). Germline trimming cut 5 bases from V and 5 bases from J; bases unmatched to any gene: 4. In DNA form, the CDR3 reads TGTGCCAGCAGCTGGACAGGGAGGGAGACCCAGTACTTC. Translation: CASSWTGRETQYF.

The gene calls are TRBV2 and TRBJ2-5; tentatively, D is TRBD2 (5 bases). V was clipped by 0 bases and J by 3 bases, with 11 bases between them. Germline V CDR1 and CDR2: SNHLY, FYNNEI. CDR3 length: 15 amino acids. DNA for the CDR3: TGTGCCAGCAGTGAAGCTACCCGGGGTGAAGAGACCCAGTACTTC. Translation: CASSEATRGEETQYF.

This chain connects TRBV19 to TRBJ2-7; TRBD1 matches 7 bases. Germline V gene sequence: CDR1 LNHDA, CDR2 SQIVND (reference sequence). The CDR3 runs 13 residues. Germline trimming cut 7 bases from V and 1 base from J; bases unmatched to any gene: 4. The CDR3 sequence: CASNEGASYEQYF. The CDR3 coding sequence is TGTGCCAGTAACGAGGGGGCATCCTACGAGCAGTACTTC.

The V gene is TRBV7-9, the J gene TRBJ2-5; the D gene is possibly TRBD1 (5 bases). V lost 7 bases and J 7 bases, leaving 13 bases between the germline ends. The CDR3 totals 12 residues. Germline CDR1 is SEHNR and CDR2 is FQNEAQ (reference sequence). In nucleotides, the CDR3 is TGTGCCAGCAACACGGGCCAGGGGACCCAGTACTTC. Protein: CASNTGQGTQYF.